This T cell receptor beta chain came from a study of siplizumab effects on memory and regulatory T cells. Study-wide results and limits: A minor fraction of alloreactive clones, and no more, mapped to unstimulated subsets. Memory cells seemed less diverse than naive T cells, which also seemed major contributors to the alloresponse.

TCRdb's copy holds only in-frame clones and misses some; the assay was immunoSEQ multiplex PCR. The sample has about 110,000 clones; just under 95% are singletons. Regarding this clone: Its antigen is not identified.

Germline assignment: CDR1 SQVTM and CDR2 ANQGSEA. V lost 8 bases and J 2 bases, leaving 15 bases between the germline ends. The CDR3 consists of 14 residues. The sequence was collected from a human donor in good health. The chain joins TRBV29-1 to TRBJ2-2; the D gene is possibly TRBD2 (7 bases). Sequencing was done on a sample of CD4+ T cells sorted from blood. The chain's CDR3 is CSSTGGLNTGELFF. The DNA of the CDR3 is TGCAGCTCAACCGGGGGGCTTAACACCGGGGAGCTGTTTTTT.